A selection of T cell receptor beta chains follows, all from one sample in a study of memory CD4+ T cells and cytomegalovirus serostatus. Assay used: immunoSEQ multiplex PCR; TCRdb lists only in-frame clones, some missing. This table holds about 45,000 clones, more than 65% found once. Specimen: memory CD4+ T cells from blood. Receptors were obtained from an adult in good health and CMV-seronegative. Each CDR3 is given without its conserved first and last residue.

j_gene	v_gene	CDR3aa
TRBJ1-1	TRBV6-6	ASSYPQGITEAF
TRBJ2-7	TRBV4-2	ASSQDFRSEYEQY
TRBJ1-4	TRBV11-2	ASSLGMGSNEKLF
TRBJ1-6	TRBV30	AWSETDNSPLH
TRBJ1-2	TRBV11-2	ASSEDSNYGYT
TRBJ1-1	TRBV19	ASRDQMNTEAF
TRBJ1-2	TRBV10-2	ASSEGGRYGYT
TRBJ1-2	TRBV7-2	ASSSAQGAGYT
TRBJ2-5	TRBV13	ASSPKTGGETQY
TRBJ1-1	TRBV28	ASSLPLGPREAF
TRBJ2-2	TRBV29-1	SVESPGGRTGELF
TRBJ2-7	TRBV30	AWIGTGYYEQY
TRBJ1-5	TRBV7-6	ASSPQTGNSNQPQH
TRBJ2-7	TRBV18	ASSPTSGRGEQY
TRBJ1-4	TRBV28	ASSHPARGEKLF
TRBJ2-1	TRBV28	ASNVRLSSYNEQF
TRBJ1-2	TRBV19	ASSIDLIQRYGYT
TRBJ2-5	TRBV6-4	ASSDSIGTQY
TRBJ2-3	TRBV6-1	ASQEGLANTDTQY
TRBJ1-1	TRBV7-9	ASSPRVGNTEAF
TRBJ2-5	TRBV5-4	ASSNTQETQY
TRBJ1-6	TRBV28	ASREGGATYNSPLH
TRBJ2-1	TRBV18	ASSPELSDRDEQF
TRBJ1-2	TRBV19	ASSFRGQSNYGYT
TRBJ2-5	TRBV18	ASSPPGGSYQETQY
TRBJ1-2	TRBV2	ASSPEGHYGYT
TRBJ1-3	TRBV9	ASSVLGQMMGNTIY
TRBJ2-1	TRBV5-1	ASSLIGTGYNEQF
TRBJ1-1	TRBV7-9	ASSTDRGLVTEAF
TRBJ1-5	TRBV2	ATKGDNNQPQH
TRBJ2-2	TRBV6-1	ASSYRGVGELF
TRBJ1-5	TRBV7-2	ASSLVAGGGQPQH
TRBJ1-5	TRBV2	ASSERQPSNQPQH
TRBJ2-7	TRBV18	ASSNRADSYEQY
TRBJ2-7	TRBV5-1	ASSLTGTREQY
TRBJ2-7	TRBV5-6	ASSLPRGWPYEQY
TRBJ1-5	TRBV18	ASPFAGQPQH
TRBJ1-2	TRBV29-1	SVEDRLSYT
TRBJ2-7	TRBV7-2	ASSLDTTGGYEQY
TRBJ2-7	TRBV6-1	ASSVDRGSSYEQY
TRBJ1-5	TRBV30	AWSPPLGDQPQH
TRBJ2-2	TRBV7-9	ASSLVQGRGTGELF
TRBJ2-3	TRBV15	ATSRGSGGSTDTQY
TRBJ2-3	TRBV11-2	ASIEGQRTDTQY
TRBJ2-3	TRBV5-4	ASSPAPTSGFTDTQY
TRBJ1-1	TRBV6-1	ASSETPGVDRQAF
TRBJ2-5	TRBV19	ASSIRRGETQY
TRBJ1-6	TRBV7-3	ASSLGAEYNSPLH
TRBJ1-1	TRBV11-1	ASSRLGQGNTEAF
TRBJ1-2	TRBV9	ASSVISAHDFSYGYT
TRBJ1-2	TRBV10-3	AISEPGTGGGYT
TRBJ2-2	TRBV6-1	ASSELTGRDTGELF
TRBJ2-1	TRBV19	ASRPGLHYNEQF
TRBJ2-1	TRBV7-2	ASSQGRRDEQF